The T cell receptor (beta chain) described here comes from a study of T cell changes during pregnancy in multiple sclerosis. The CDR3 runs 13 residues. CDR1 is KGHSH, CDR2 LQKENI, per germline. V was cut by 3 bases and J by 2 bases, with 7 bases left in between. Sequenced by immunoSEQ multiplex PCR; TCRdb stores in-frame clones only, minus some. Here the sample spans fewer than 65,000 clones, approximately 90% being singletons. The TCR comes from a female donor with multiple sclerosis, enrolled in a pregnancy study. This chain connects TRBV18 to TRBJ1-2; weak D call: TRBD1 (6 bases). The specimen was CD4+ T cells from peripheral blood mononuclear cells, collected after pregnancy. In DNA, the CDR3 is TGTGCCAGCTCACCGGACAGAAACTATGGCTACACCTTC. Residues: CASSPDRNYGYTF. The full variable domain, rest sourced from reference TRBV18 and TRBJ1-2, is NAGVMQNPRHLVRRRGQEARLRCSPMKGHSHVYWYRQLPEEGLKFMVYLQKENIIDESGMPKERFSAEFPKEGPSILRIQQVVRGDSAAYFCASSPDRNYGYTFGSGTRLTVV.